Sequencing of this T cell receptor beta chain was carried out in a study of Graves' ophthalmopathy and Graves' hyperthyroidism. Study results and limitations: Blood shared most expanded thyroid clonotypes above 0.001 frequency.

Per the germline V gene, CDR1 is SNHLY and CDR2 is FYNNEI. This CDR3 has 15 residues. Trimming took 5 bases from V and 1 from J, leaving 14 bases between them. This clonotype was detected only a few times. Its antigen is unidentified. As the template, RNA transcripts were used to amplify TCR beta CDR3 regions. After a first-round RT-PCR with HTBI primers, a second-round multiplex PCR was run. MiXCR, applied by TCRdb to the multiplex PCR reads, yields one record per CDR3 protein. This sample carries approximately 700,000 distinct CDR3 sequences, under 50% of them seen once, and the ten largest clones take 3.3%. Excluded: other autoimmune disease, uncontrolled infection, pregnancy or lactation. Diagnoses were established from clinical symptoms, serum thyroxine, TRAb, thyroid ultrasound and orbital computed tomography.

This clonotype originated in an adult man with Graves' ophthalmopathy. Sequenced input: peripheral blood. The chain has TRBV2 and TRBJ1-1; D is ambiguous. The CDR3 is CASSLNSEPNTEAFF. DNA for the CDR3: TGTGCCAGCAGTCTTAACAGCGAACCGAACACTGAAGCTTTCTTT.